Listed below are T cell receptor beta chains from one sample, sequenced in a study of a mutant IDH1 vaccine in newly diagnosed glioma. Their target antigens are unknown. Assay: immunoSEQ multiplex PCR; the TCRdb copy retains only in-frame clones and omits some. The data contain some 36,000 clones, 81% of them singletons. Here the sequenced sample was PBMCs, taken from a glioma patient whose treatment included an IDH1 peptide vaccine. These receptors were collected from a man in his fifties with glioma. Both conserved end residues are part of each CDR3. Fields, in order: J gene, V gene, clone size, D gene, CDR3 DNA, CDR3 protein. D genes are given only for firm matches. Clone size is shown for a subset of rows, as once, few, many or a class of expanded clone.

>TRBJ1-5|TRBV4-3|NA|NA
TGCGCCAGCAGCCAAGACTCGGGTACTCAGCCCCAGCATTTT
CASSQDSGTQPQHF
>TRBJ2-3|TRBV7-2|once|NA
TGTGCCAGCAGCTACCGGGACACCACAGATACGCAGTATTTT
CASSYRDTTDTQYF
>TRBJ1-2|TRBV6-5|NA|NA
TGTGCCAGTAAATCAGGTGACTCCCTCTATGGCTACACCTTC
CASKSGDSLYGYTF
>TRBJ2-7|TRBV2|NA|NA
TGTGCCAGCACATTGGTTGCGCCCTACGAGCAGTACTTC
CASTLVAPYEQYF
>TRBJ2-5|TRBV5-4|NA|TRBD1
TGTGCCAGCACCCCAGGGCAGGGGGCAGGAGAGACCCAGTACTTC
CASTPGQGAGETQYF
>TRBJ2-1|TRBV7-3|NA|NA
TGTGCCAGCAACCATTCTTTCAGGGATGACCACAATGAGCAGTTCTTC
CASNHSFRDDHNEQFF
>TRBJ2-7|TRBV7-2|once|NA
TGTGCCAGCAGCTGGGATACAGGGTTTGGCGAGCAGTACTTC
CASSWDTGFGEQYF
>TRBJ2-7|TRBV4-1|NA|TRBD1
TGCGCCAGCAGCCAAGATGGACAGGGATCCTACGAGCAGTACTTC
CASSQDGQGSYEQYF
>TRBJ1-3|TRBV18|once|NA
TGTGCCAGCTCATCCGATGGTATTGCTGGAAACACCATATATTTT
CASSSDGIAGNTIYF
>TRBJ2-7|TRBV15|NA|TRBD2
TGTGCCACCAGCAGCCGGGGAGGGTACGAGCAGTACTTC
CATSSRGGYEQYF
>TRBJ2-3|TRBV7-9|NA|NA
TGTGCCAGCAGCTTAAGCACAGATACGCAGTATTTT
CASSLSTDTQYF
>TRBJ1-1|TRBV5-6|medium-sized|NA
TGTGCCAGCAGCTTGGATCCGGACATGGGAGCTTTCTTT
CASSLDPDMGAFF
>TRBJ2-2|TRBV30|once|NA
TGTGCCTGGACGACGAGTTTAAACACCGGGGAGCTGTTTTTT
CAWTTSLNTGELFF
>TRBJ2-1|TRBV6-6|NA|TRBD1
TGTGCCAGCAGTCCACACAAGGGGGCTAGGGCCAATGAGCAGTTCTTC
CASSPHKGARANEQFF
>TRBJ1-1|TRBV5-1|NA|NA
TGCGCCAGCAGTAAAGGTCAGTCGAACACTGAAGCTTTCTTT
CASSKGQSNTEAFF
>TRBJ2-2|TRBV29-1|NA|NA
TGCAGCGTTGAAGATCCCTACGGGGAGCTGTTTTTT
CSVEDPYGELFF
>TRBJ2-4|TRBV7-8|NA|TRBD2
TGTGCCAGCAGCTTAATTCCTAGCGGGGGGCGGAGGAACATTCAGTACTTC
CASSLIPSGGRRNIQYF
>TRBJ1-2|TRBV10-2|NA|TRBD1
TGCGCCAGCAGACCAGGGGGTGGGGTTGACGGCTACACCTTC
CASRPGGGVDGYTF
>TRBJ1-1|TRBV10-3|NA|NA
TGTGCCACGACGGGCGGAAAAGGTACTGAAGCTTTCTTT
CATTGGKGTEAFF
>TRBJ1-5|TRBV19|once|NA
TGTGCCAGTAGTGCAGACACTTATAGCAATCAGCCCCAGCATTTT
CASSADTYSNQPQHF
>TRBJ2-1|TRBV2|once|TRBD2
TGTGCCAGAGACTTAACCGGGACTACCTCTAGCTCCTACAATGAGCAGTTCTTC
CARDLTGTTSSSYNEQFF
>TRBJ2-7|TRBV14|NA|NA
TGTGCCAGCAGCTCAGCCAGTACCTACGAGCAGTACTTC
CASSSASTYEQYF
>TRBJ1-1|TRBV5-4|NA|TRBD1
TGTGCCAGCAGCTCTCCGGGACAGGGGGCTACTGAAGCTTTCTTT
CASSSPGQGATEAFF
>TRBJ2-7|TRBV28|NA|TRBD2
TGTGCCAGCAGTATAGGACTAGCGGGAACCTATTCCTTCGAGCAGTACTTC
CASSIGLAGTYSFEQYF
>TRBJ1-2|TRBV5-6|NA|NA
TGTGCCAGCAGCTCGATACAGGGAGCGTTTAACTATGGCTACACCTTC
CASSSIQGAFNYGYTF
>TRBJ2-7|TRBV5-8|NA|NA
TGTGCCAGCAGCTTGGGGCCTGGGTACGAGCAGTACTTC
CASSLGPGYEQYF
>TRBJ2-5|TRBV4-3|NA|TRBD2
TGCGCCAGCAGCCAAATAGCGGGGGGTCAAGAGACCCAGTACTTC
CASSQIAGGQETQYF
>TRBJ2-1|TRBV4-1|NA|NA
TGCGCCAGCAGCCAAATAGGACAGTTGCAGTTCTTC
CASSQIGQLQFF
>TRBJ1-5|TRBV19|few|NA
TGTGCCAGTAGTGATTCCCGGAGCCTCAACCATCAGCCCCAGCATTTT
CASSDSRSLNHQPQHF
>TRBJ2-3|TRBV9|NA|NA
TGTGCCAGCAGCGTCGAGGCGGGAAGCGGGTATACGCAGTATTTT
CASSVEAGSGYTQYF
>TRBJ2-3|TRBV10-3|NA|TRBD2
TGTGCCATCAGTGATCTTACTAGCGGGAGGGCCCTTAGCACAGATACGCAGTATTTT
CAISDLTSGRALSTDTQYF
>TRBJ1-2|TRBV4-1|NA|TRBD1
TGCGCCACGAGGGGGGGACAGGACTATGGCTACACCTTC
CATRGGQDYGYTF
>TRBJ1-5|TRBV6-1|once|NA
TGTGCCAGCAGTACAGACAGTTTACAGCCCCAGCATTTT
CASSTDSLQPQHF
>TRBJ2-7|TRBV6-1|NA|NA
TGTGCCACCGCGACCTACGAGCAGTACTTC
CATATYEQYF
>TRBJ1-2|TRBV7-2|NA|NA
TGTGCCAGCAGCTTAGAGCGCCAGGGATTACGTGGCTACACCTTC
CASSLERQGLRGYTF
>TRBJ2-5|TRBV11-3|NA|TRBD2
TGTGCCAGCAGCTCACTCCGGACTAGCGGGAGAGAGCTAGGGACCCAGTACTTC
CASSSLRTSGRELGTQYF
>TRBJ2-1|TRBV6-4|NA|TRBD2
TGTGCGTCGGCGGTGGGGCGGGAGACCGATGAGCAGTTCTTC
CASAVGRETDEQFF
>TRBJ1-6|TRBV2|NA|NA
TGTGCCAGCAGTGTTTCCGCCATCTATTCACCCCTCCACTTT
CASSVSAIYSPLHF
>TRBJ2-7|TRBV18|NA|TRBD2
TGTGCCAGCTCAGGGGGGACTAGTTTTGAGCAGTACTTC
CASSGGTSFEQYF
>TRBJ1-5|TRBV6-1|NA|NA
TGTGCCAGCAGTGAACAGGGAGGCCAGCCCCAGCATTTT
CASSEQGGQPQHF
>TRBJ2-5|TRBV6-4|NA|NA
TGTGCCAGCAGTTTCCTGACTCAGCCCGGAGAGACCCAGTACTTC
CASSFLTQPGETQYF
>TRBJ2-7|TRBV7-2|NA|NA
TGTGCCAGCAGCCATGTCAGGACCAAGCAGTACTTC
CASSHVRTKQYF